What follows are 8 T cell receptor beta chains derived from one specimen sequenced in a study of control samples from healthy donors and cancer patients (dated by TCRdb to about 2020). Libraries came from the immunoSEQ multiplex PCR assay. TCRdb's version of the immuneACCESS table is confined to in-frame rearrangements and falls short of the full clone set. An unresolved V gene accounts for under half of the shortfall where checked; the remainder is of unknown origin. The sample table holds roughly 100,000 clones, of which 75% to 90% were seen once. The ten largest clones represent 7.5% to 10% of the sample. Sequenced material: blood. These receptor sequences come from a man aged 25-45 years in good health.

This chain links TRBV7-3 with TRBJ1-4; the D gene is possibly TRBD1 (5 bases). The germline gives CDR1 SGHTA, CDR2 FQGTGA. This CDR3 spans 13 amino acids. V lost 4 bases and J 8 bases, leaving 11 bases between the germline ends. CDR3 protein: CASSSDRGEKLFF. In DNA form, the CDR3 reads TGTGCCAGCAGCTCAGATAGGGGAGAAAAACTGTTTTTT.

The chain joins TRBV5-5 to TRBJ2-6; D may be TRBD1 (5 bases). V was clipped by 0 bases and J by 0 bases, with 13 bases between them. Germline V CDR1 and CDR2: SGHKS, YYEKEE (reference sequence). This CDR3 region has 18 residues. CDR3 residues: CASSLDFGAFSGANVLTF. The DNA of the CDR3 is TGTGCCAGCAGCTTGGATTTTGGGGCCTTCTCTGGGGCCAACGTCCTGACTTTC.

This clone was detected only a few times. The chain combines TRBV7-9 with TRBJ1-4, with TRBD1 matching 7 bases. This CDR3 spans 15 amino acids. Germline lookup yields CDR1 SEHNR and CDR2 FQNEAQ (reference sequence). V shed 3 bases and J 4 bases; nucleotides not matched to a gene: 5. The CDR3 sequence: CASSFYRDSNEKLFF. CDR3 DNA: TGTGCCAGCAGCTTCTACCGGGACAGTAATGAAAAACTGTTTTTT.

Details on this clone: Different DNA sequences within this sample yield the same CDR3. The gene calls are TRBV18 and TRBJ2-7; TRBD2 matches 11 bases. Trimming at V came to 2 bases and at J to 3 bases, leaving 0 bases not matched to a gene. Germline loops: CDR1 KGHSH, CDR2 LQKENI. The CDR3 covers 14 residues. In nucleotides, the CDR3 is TGTGCCAGCTCACCAACTAGCGGGAGCTACGAGCAGTACTTC. Translated, it gives CASSPTSGSYEQYF.

Remarks on this clone: Other DNA variants within this sample encode the same CDR3. The chain uses TRBV3-1 (or the pseudogene TRBV3-2) and TRBJ2-5, with 10 bases fitting TRBD2. V trimming: 6 bases; J trimming: 4 bases; junction bases outside the gene matches: 8. The CDR3 is made up of 15 amino acids. Germline CDR1 reads LGHDT; CDR2 reads YNNKEL (reference sequence). The CDR3 DNA sequence: TGTGCCAGCAGTCTCCGACTAGCGGGTGGAGAGACCCAGTACTTC. Its protein product is CASSLRLAGGETQYF.

This clone appeared a single time. This sequence joins TRBV7-2 and TRBJ1-5; no definite D call. CDR3 size: 13 residues. Germline CDR1 and CDR2: SGHTA and FQGNSA. V shed 3 bases and J shed 8 bases, with 11 bases lying between them. The chain's CDR3 is CASSFTLAEPQHF. The DNA of the CDR3 is TGTGCCAGCAGCTTTACCCTCGCGGAGCCCCAGCATTTT. Based on the CDR3 plus reference TRBV7-2 and TRBJ1-5, the full variable domain is GAGVSQSPSNKVTEKGKDVELRCDPISGHTALYWYRQSLGQGLEFLIYFQGNSAPDKSGLPSDRFSAERTGGSVSTLTIQRTQQEDSAVYLCASSFTLAEPQHFGDGTRLSIL.

The chain is built from TRBV3-1 (or the pseudogene TRBV3-2) and TRBJ1-1; D unresolved. The CDR3 is 17 residues long. CDR1 is LGHDT, CDR2 YNNKEL, per germline (reference sequence). V was pared by 0 bases and J by 1 base, with 15 bases between. CDR3 DNA sequence: TGTGCCAGCAGCCAAGATCTCTCGGGGAGAAAGAACACTGAAGCTTTCTTT. Protein sequence: CASSQDLSGRKNTEAFF.

The chain employs TRBV20-1 and TRBJ1-6; no definite D call. The CDR3 totals 14 residues. Germline V CDR1 and CDR2: DFQATT, SNEGSKA (reference sequence). V lost 3 bases and J lost 5, with 11 bases in between. The CDR3 region has the DNA TGCAGTGCTAGTCCTCAGGTTAATAATTCACCCCTCCACTTT. It yields the protein CSASPQVNNSPLHF.